Listed below are T cell receptor beta chains from one sample, sequenced in a study of T cells in Graves' hyperthyroidism and ophthalmopathy. TCRdb re-analysed the multiplex PCR reads in MiXCR, keeping a single row per CDR3 protein. The profile covers hundreds of thousands of distinct CDR3 sequences, with roughly 20% appearing a single time and 30% to 40% taken by the ten largest. Sequenced sample: blood. Source of these receptors: a young man with Graves' ophthalmopathy. Each CDR3 is given with its conserved first and last residue. D genes are given only for firm matches. Clone size is stated in some rows and not others, as once, few, many or a class when expanded.

-	TRBV5-1	TRBJ2-7	-	TGCGCCAGCAGCTTGGGCAGGGGAAGAGGGAACGAGCAGTACTTC	CASSLGRGRGNEQYF
many	TRBV6-1	TRBJ2-3	-	TGTGCCAGCAGCCAAGTAGCTACTAGCACAGATACGCAGTATTTT	CASSQVATSTDTQYF
once	TRBV4-3	TRBJ1-2	-	TGCGCCAGCAGCCAAGAGGGGAGGGGGGCGCATGGCTACACCTTC	CASSQEGRGAHGYTF
few	TRBV20-1	TRBJ1-5	-	TGCAGTGCTAGACAGGGGCCTAGGAGCAATCAGCCCCAGCATTTT	CSARQGPRSNQPQHF
few	TRBV7-9	TRBJ2-5	-	TGTGCCAGCAGCTTAGAGGGACCCCAAGAGACCCAGTACTTC	CASSLEGPQETQYF
many	TRBV7-9	TRBJ2-7	TRBD2	TGTGCCAGCAGAAATACAGGGGTCGGGGCTAGCGGGAACTACGAGCAGTACTTC	CASRNTGVGASGNYEQYF
-	TRBV29-1	TRBJ1-1	TRBD1	TGCAGCGTTGAAGGACCGGGGACAGCGGGCACTGAAGCTTTCTTT	CSVEGPGTAGTEAFF
-	TRBV7-9	TRBJ2-7	TRBD2	TGTGCCAGCAGCGGGGAGGCGGGAGTTAACCTCTACGAGCAGTACTTC	CASSGEAGVNLYEQYF
-	TRBV5-1	TRBJ2-3	TRBD2	TGCGCCAGCAGCTTGGAAGGACTAGCCACAGATACGCAGTATTTT	CASSLEGLATDTQYF
many	TRBV3-1	TRBJ2-2	TRBD2	TGTGCCAGCAGCCCAGCGGGAGGGACCGGGGAGCTGTTTTTT	CASSPAGGTGELFF
many	TRBV11-2	TRBJ1-2	-	TGTGCCAGCAGCTTAGTCAGGTCACCCTACTACACCTTC	CASSLVRSPYYTF
-	TRBV2	TRBJ1-6	-	TGTGCCAGCAGTGCAAAATCCGGGAATTCACCCCTCCACTTT	CASSAKSGNSPLHF
few	TRBV13	TRBJ2-1	TRBD1	TGTGCCAGCAGGGGACAGGGCGGGTATGAGCAGTTCTTC	CASRGQGGYEQFF
-	TRBV7-8	TRBJ1-1	-	TGTGCCAGCAGCTTAGCTTTCGGCAGGGACGCTTTCTTT	CASSLAFGRDAFF
few	TRBV6-5	TRBJ1-3	-	TGTGCCAGCAGTTACTTTCCACAGGGCGGCTCTGGAAACACCATATATTTT	CASSYFPQGGSGNTIYF
few	TRBV6-2/TRBV6-3	TRBJ2-3	TRBD2	TGTGCCAGCAGTCCTCTCTTTAGCGGGGGGATAAATACGCAGTATTTT	CASSPLFSGGINTQYF
-	TRBV30	TRBJ1-5	TRBD1	TGTGCCTGGAGTACGGGACAGGGGAACCAGCCCCAGCATTTT	CAWSTGQGNQPQHF
few	TRBV7-9	TRBJ2-7	-	TGTGCCAGCAGCAATCCGGGATATGAGCAGTACTTC	CASSNPGYEQYF
few	TRBV30	TRBJ1-5	-	TGTGCCTGGAGTGAGAGCGGGATCAGGGACTCTAATCAGCCCCAGCATTTT	CAWSESGIRDSNQPQHF
-	TRBV27	TRBJ1-1	TRBD1	TGTGCCAGCAGTTTATCAGGATATGGGACAGGGGCAACTGAAGCTTTCTTT	CASSLSGYGTGATEAFF
few	TRBV28	TRBJ1-6	-	TGTGCCAGCAGTTTATTAAGTGAGGGGCGTAATTCACCCCTCCACTTT	CASSLLSEGRNSPLHF
many	TRBV5-1	TRBJ2-1	TRBD1	TGCGCCAGCAGCTCCGGGACAGGGCGCTACAATGAGCAGTTCTTC	CASSSGTGRYNEQFF
few	TRBV3-1	TRBJ1-5	TRBD1	TGTGCCAGCAGCCAAGGGGGACAGGGGATTCAGCCCCAGCATTTT	CASSQGGQGIQPQHF
-	TRBV5-1	TRBJ2-1	-	TGCGCCAGCAGCTCCGCAACAGCGGAGAATGAGCAGTTCTTC	CASSSATAENEQFF
few	TRBV6-1	TRBJ2-5	-	TGTGCCAGCAACGAGGGGACACTTCAAGAGACCCAGTACTTC	CASNEGTLQETQYF
few	TRBV7-8	TRBJ2-2	TRBD1	TGTGCCAGCAGTTCCACAGGGGCGAACACCGGGGAGCTGTTTTTT	CASSSTGANTGELFF
many	TRBV5-4	TRBJ2-5	TRBD2	TGTGCCAGCAGCCCGGGAGGGGCCCAAGAGACCCAGTACTTC	CASSPGGAQETQYF
-	TRBV7-2	TRBJ2-5	-	TGTGCCAGCAGCCCCGTCTACTACTCCGAGACCCAGTACTTC	CASSPVYYSETQYF
-	TRBV15	TRBJ2-1	TRBD2	TGTGCCACCAGCAGGGAACTAGCGGGAGGCTCCTACAATGAGCAGTTCTTC	CATSRELAGGSYNEQFF
once	TRBV4-1	TRBJ2-7	TRBD1	TGCGCCAGCAGCCTACAGGGGCCGGCCTACGAGCAGTACTTC	CASSLQGPAYEQYF
few	TRBV20-1	TRBJ2-7	TRBD2	TGCAGTGCTAATAGACTAGCGGTCCCCTACGAGCAGTACTTC	CSANRLAVPYEQYF
-	TRBV6-1	TRBJ2-7	-	TGTGCCAGCAGTGCATATTTAGCGGAGAACTACGAGCAGTACTTC	CASSAYLAENYEQYF
-	TRBV28	TRBJ2-4	TRBD1	TGTGCCAGCAGAGGGGGCGCGATCCTAGCCAAAAACATTCAGTACTTC	CASRGGAILAKNIQYF
once	TRBV6-1	TRBJ2-2	TRBD2	TGTGTCAGCTCCGGAGCGGGAGGCGCCGGGGAGCTGTTTTTT	CVSSGAGGAGELFF
few	TRBV29-1	TRBJ2-6	TRBD2	TGCAGCGCCCTGTCGTGGGAGGGTCCTGGGGCCAACGTCCTGACTTTC	CSALSWEGPGANVLTF
many	TRBV20-1	TRBJ2-7	-	TGCAGTGCTAGAGATCCCTACGAGCAGTACTTC	CSARDPYEQYF
many	TRBV11-2	TRBJ2-5	-	TGTGCCAGCAGCTTCCCAATAGGAGCCCCCCAAGAGACCCAGTACTTC	CASSFPIGAPQETQYF
-	TRBV6-2/TRBV6-3	TRBJ2-1	TRBD2	TGTGCCAGCAGTTACTCGAAGGAGCGGGAGGGCCCCTACAATGAGCAGTTCTTC	CASSYSKEREGPYNEQFF
-	TRBV10-3	TRBJ1-3	-	TGTGCCATCAGTGTTATGCCCTCTGGAAACACCATATATTTT	CAISVMPSGNTIYF
few	TRBV7-2	TRBJ2-1	-	TGTGCCAGCAGTATGGACCCAGGGGTCGTAGGGTTCTTC	CASSMDPGVVGFF
-	TRBV29-1	TRBJ2-5	-	TGCAGCGTTACCCGCCGAGGACGAAACTTCCAAGAGACCCAGTACTTC	CSVTRRGRNFQETQYF
many	TRBV11-2	TRBJ2-7	TRBD2	TGTGCCAGCAGCTTATATGGGACTAGCTACGAGCAGTACTTC	CASSLYGTSYEQYF
many	TRBV12-3/TRBV12-4	TRBJ2-3	-	TGTGCCAGCAGTTTCGGGGTTGCAGATACGCAGTATTTT	CASSFGVADTQYF
-	TRBV29-1	TRBJ2-7	-	TGCAGCGTTGAAGAGACAGGTCCTTCCTACGAGCAGTACTTC	CSVEETGPSYEQYF
many	TRBV30	TRBJ2-3	-	TGTGCCTGGGGATCAGGGGTTACCACAGATACGCAGTATTTT	CAWGSGVTTDTQYF
few	TRBV9	TRBJ1-6	TRBD1	TGTGCCAGCAGCGAGAGGGGACAGGGGAGTTCACCCCTCCACTTT	CASSERGQGSSPLHF
-	TRBV5-4	TRBJ1-2	-	TGTGCCAGCAGCTCGAAAGGGGAAGGCTACACCTTC	CASSSKGEGYTF
-	TRBV5-8	TRBJ2-5	-	TGTGCCAGCAGCTTCGGTCAAGGCTGGACGGGGCAAGAGACCCAGTACTTC	CASSFGQGWTGQETQYF
many	TRBV7-3	TRBJ2-1	TRBD1	TGTGCCAGCAGCTCTCAGGGGACAGGGCACTACAATGAGCAGTTCTTC	CASSSQGTGHYNEQFF
many	TRBV28	TRBJ2-2	-	TGTGCCAGCAGTTCGCAAAGACTCGTCACCGGGGAGCTGTTTTTT	CASSSQRLVTGELFF
-	TRBV4-2	TRBJ2-2	-	TGTGCCAGCAGCCATTCCCTTGCGGGTAGCACCGGGGAGCTGTTTTTT	CASSHSLAGSTGELFF
few	TRBV11-2	TRBJ2-2	-	TGTGCCAGCAGCTTGCGGTTGGGGGAGGCCGGGGAGCTGTTTTTT	CASSLRLGEAGELFF
-	TRBV28	TRBJ2-1	-	TGTGCCAGCAGTTTCGACCAGTTTTCAGGCTACAATGAGCAGTTCTTC	CASSFDQFSGYNEQFF
many	TRBV3-1	TRBJ2-7	TRBD2	TGTGCCAGCAGCCAAACTAGCGGGAGCATAAACGAGCAGTACTTC	CASSQTSGSINEQYF
-	TRBV6-2/TRBV6-3	TRBJ1-5	-	TGTGCCAGCACCTCTCGAGACAGCTGGTATCAGCCCCAGCATTTT	CASTSRDSWYQPQHF
few	TRBV5-5	TRBJ2-7	TRBD2	TGTGCCAGCAGAGAGGTGGTAGCGGGAGGGTTACACGAGCAGTACTTC	CASREVVAGGLHEQYF
-	TRBV4-3	TRBJ2-3	-	TGCGCCAGCAGCCAAGATAGCGTCACAGCTAGCACAGATACGCAGTATTTT	CASSQDSVTASTDTQYF
many	TRBV12-3/TRBV12-4	TRBJ1-2	TRBD1	TGTGCCAGCAGTCACCTGACAGGGGACTATGGCTACACCTTC	CASSHLTGDYGYTF
-	TRBV28	TRBJ2-1	-	TGTGCCAGCAGTTCCGACAGTCGGCACCACAATGAGCAGTTCTTC	CASSSDSRHHNEQFF
many	TRBV7-2	TRBJ1-5	-	TGTGCCAGCAGCTCGGACAGAAATCAGCCCCAGCATTTT	CASSSDRNQPQHF